The subject of this entry is one T cell receptor (beta chain). The data originate from a study of T cells expressing NK-cell markers. Study summary: It was sorted CD3+CD56-NKG2C+, CD3+CD56+NKG2C- and CD3+CD56+NKG2C+ T cells that provided the TCR beta repertoires.

For each CDR3 protein, TCRdb gives one entry from its re-call of the 5' RACE reads, without DNA. The table lists 400,000 to 500,000 distinct CDR3 sequences. Germline CDR1 DFQATT, CDR2 SNEGSKA (reference sequence). CDR3 length: 15 amino acids. The chain is built from TRBV20-1 and TRBJ2-5; TCRdb gives TRBD2 as the D gene, but with no DNA this cannot be confirmed. Sample: blood T cells: a sorted CD56 or NKG2C T cell subset, CD4+ or CD8+ T cells, or bulk PBMC T cells (not recorded which). This clonotype originated in a woman between 18 and 70 years old in good health. The CDR3 reads CSAMGLAGRQETQYF.